What follows are 11 T cell receptor beta chains derived from one specimen sequenced in a study of OX40 agonist ivuxolimab in advanced cancers. The table came from immunoSEQ multiplex PCR; TCRdb's copy has only in-frame clones and leaves some out. This repertoire shows approximately 100,000 clones, about 90% found once; its top ten account for around 1.6%. Sequencing was performed on CD4+ or CD8+ T cells sorted from blood, taken in a trial of the OX40 agonist ivuxolimab. These TCRs come from an adult with an advanced solid tumor such as melanoma, head and neck, liver or kidney cancer.

The gene calls are TRBV5-1 and TRBJ2-5; 10 bases match TRBD2. Trimming took 6 bases from V and 5 from J; bases not matched to a gene: 10. Germline CDR1 and CDR2: SGHRS and YFSETQ. The CDR3 has 15 amino acids. CDR3 sequence (DNA): TGCGCCAGCACCCCCGGTAGCGGGAGGTACGAGACCCAGTACTTC. Amino acids: CASTPGSGRYETQYF.

This CDR3 reads CASRGLGGNYEQYF. CDR3 nucleotides: TGTGCCAGCAGGGGATTAGGAGGTAACTACGAGCAGTACTTC. The V call is TRBV2, the J call TRBJ2-7, with D possibly being TRBD2 (5 bases). The V gene lost 6 bases and the J gene lost 3 bases, with 15 bases spanning the gap. Germline CDR1 reads SNHLY; CDR2 reads FYNNEI. The CDR3 has 14 residues. Complete variable domain (other parts from reference TRBV2 and TRBJ2-7): EPEVTQTPSHQVTQMGQEVILRCVPISNHLYFYWYRQILGQKVEFLVSFYNNEISEKSEIFDDQFSVERPDGSNFTLKIRSTKLEDSAMYFCASRGLGGNYEQYFGPGTRLTVT.

The V and J genes are TRBV25-1 and TRBJ1-2, with a weak D call TRBD1 (5 bases). The germline V gene has CDR1 MGHDK and CDR2 SYGVNS. Trimming shortened V by 2 bases and J by 0 bases, and 13 bases separated the two germline ends. The CDR3 is 16 residues long. The CDR3 bases are TGTGCCAGCAGTGAAAATGGCAGGGAAGCTAACTATGGCTACACCTTC. This encodes CASSENGREANYGYTF.

The J gene is TRBJ2-7, the V gene TRBV30, with TRBD1 identical over 11 bases. Germline CDR1 reads GTSNPN; CDR2 reads SVGIG (reference sequence). The CDR3 consists of 14 residues. V was pared by 0 bases and J by 7 bases, with 5 bases of the junction left unmatched. CDR3 DNA: TGTGCCTGGAGTGTGTGGACAGGGGGCGCGGAGCAGTACTTC. Translating gives CAWSVWTGGAEQYF. The full variable domain, with the rest looked up from reference TRBV30 and TRBJ2-7, is SQTIHQWPATLVQPVGSPLSLECTVEGTSNPNLYWYRQAAGRGLQLLFYSVGIGQISSEVPQNLSASRPQDRQFILSSKKLLLSDSGFYLCAWSVWTGGAEQYFGPGTRLTVT.

In its sample, this clone was seen a few times. The genes are TRBV7-9 and TRBJ1-5, with D uncertain. Germline V gives CDR1 SEHNR, CDR2 FQNEAQ (reference sequence). Trimming removed 8 bases at V and 3 bases at J, with 8 bases between. CDR3 length: 12 amino acids. CDR3: CASSWDNQPQHF. CDR3 sequence (DNA): TGTGCCAGCTCGTGGGACAATCAGCCCCAGCATTTT.

The genes are TRBV30 and TRBJ1-5; D gene uncertain. This CDR3 has 14 residues. The germline V gene has CDR1 GTSNPN and CDR2 SVGIG (reference sequence). Trimming stripped 3 bases from V and 1 base from J, with 10 bases between. CDR3 sequence reads: CAWSLEGSNQPQHF. The CDR3 DNA reads TGTGCCTGGAGCCTGGAAGGGAGCAATCAGCCCCAGCATTTT. The full variable domain, with the rest looked up from reference TRBV30 and TRBJ1-5, is SQTIHQWPATLVQPVGSPLSLECTVEGTSNPNLYWYRQAAGRGLQLLFYSVGIGQISSEVPQNLSASRPQDRQFILSSKKLLLSDSGFYLCAWSLEGSNQPQHFGDGTRLSIL.

In its sample, this clone was seen a few times. The chain combines TRBV7-2 with TRBJ2-4; D is perhaps TRBD1 or TRBD2 (5 bases each). The CDR3 length is 14 residues. Germline CDR1 reads SGHTA; CDR2 reads FQGNSA. V lost 0 bases, J lost 8 bases, and 11 bases lay in between. CDR3 residues: CASSLAPGTDIQYF. The CDR3 region has the DNA TGTGCCAGCAGCTTAGCGCCAGGGACGGACATTCAGTACTTC.

The chain recombines TRBV4-3 with TRBJ2-2, with TRBD2 matching over 8 bases. CDR3 size: 17 residues. The germline V gene encodes CDR1 LGHNA and CDR2 YSLEER. The V and J ends lost 1 base and 2 bases, in that order; junction bases with no gene match: 6. CDR3 amino acids: CASSQALAGLNTGELFF. CDR3 DNA: TGCGCCAGCAGCCAAGCGCTAGCGGGTCTTAACACCGGGGAGCTGTTTTTT.

This rearrangement joins TRBV5-1 to TRBJ1-3; no clear D. Germline V gene data show CDR1 as SGHRS and CDR2 as YFSETQ. Trimming stripped 1 base from V and 2 bases from J, with 7 bases between. This CDR3 region has 14 residues. The DNA of the CDR3 is TGCGCCAGCAGCTTGACGTACGCTGGAAACACCATATATTTT. It encodes CASSLTYAGNTIYF.

The CDR3 DNA is TGCGCCAGCAGCCAAGAAGGGGGTCGCGAGGATGTTGGTGAAAAACTGTTTTTT. Translated: CASSQEGGREDVGEKLFF. The chain carries TRBV4-3 and TRBJ1-4, with TRBD1 as a possible D gene (6 bases). Germline V gene sequence: CDR1 LGHNA, CDR2 YSLEER. V lost 0 bases and J 7 bases, leaving 21 bases between the germline ends. The CDR3 covers 18 residues.

This rearrangement joins TRBV11-3 to TRBJ2-3; D may be TRBD2 (6 bases). This CDR3 comprises 15 residues. CDR1 is SGHNT and CDR2 is YENEEA in the germline V gene. V lost 8 bases and J 1 base, leaving 16 bases between the germline ends. For the CDR3, the DNA is TGTGCCAGCGACGACGGGGGAGTCGGCACAGATACGCAGTATTTT. It codes for CASDDGGVGTDTQYF.